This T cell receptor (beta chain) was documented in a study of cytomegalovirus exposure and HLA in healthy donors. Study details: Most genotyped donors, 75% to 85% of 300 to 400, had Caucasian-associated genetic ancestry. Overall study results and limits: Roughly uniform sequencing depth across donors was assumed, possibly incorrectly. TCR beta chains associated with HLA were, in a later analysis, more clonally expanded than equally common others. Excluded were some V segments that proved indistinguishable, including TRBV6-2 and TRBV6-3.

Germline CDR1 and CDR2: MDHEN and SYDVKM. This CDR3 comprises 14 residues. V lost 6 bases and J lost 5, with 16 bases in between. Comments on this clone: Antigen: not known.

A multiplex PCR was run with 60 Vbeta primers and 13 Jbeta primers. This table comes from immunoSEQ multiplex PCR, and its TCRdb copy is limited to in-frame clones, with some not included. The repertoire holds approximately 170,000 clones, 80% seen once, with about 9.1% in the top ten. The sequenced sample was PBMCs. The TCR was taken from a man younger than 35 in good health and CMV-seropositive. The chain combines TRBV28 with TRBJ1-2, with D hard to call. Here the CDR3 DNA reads TGTGCCAGCAGGTCTGAGAAGGAGACGTATGGCTACACCTTC. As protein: CASRSEKETYGYTF.